This T cell receptor (beta chain) was captured by sequencing in a study of cytomegalovirus exposure and HLA in healthy donors. To note about this clone: The antigen is unknown.

Study-wide findings and caveats: TCR beta chains numbering more than 150 were designated cytomegalovirus-associated. Sequences of the TCR beta chain were said to predict the HLA-A and HLA-B alleles of most subjects accurately. A later analysis by the authors found several of the most significant clusters apparently linked to common viral pathogens.

The CDR3 runs to 15 residues. Trimming cost V 0 bases and J 5 bases, with 14 bases left between them. CDR1 and CDR2 (germline): SGDLS, YYNGEE. The PCR used 60 Vbeta and 13 Jbeta primers. Sequenced by immunoSEQ multiplex PCR; TCRdb stores in-frame clones only, minus some. The data contain fewer than 250,000 clones, over 80% of them singletons. This receptor was identified in a woman aged 50 to 60 in good health and CMV-seropositive. The chain uses TRBV9 and TRBJ1-1; D remains unclear. Material: PBMCs. The CDR3 DNA follows: TGTGCCAGCAGCGTAGTGGTTATCGGGAGTACTGAAGCTTTCTTT. Its protein is CASSVVVIGSTEAFF.